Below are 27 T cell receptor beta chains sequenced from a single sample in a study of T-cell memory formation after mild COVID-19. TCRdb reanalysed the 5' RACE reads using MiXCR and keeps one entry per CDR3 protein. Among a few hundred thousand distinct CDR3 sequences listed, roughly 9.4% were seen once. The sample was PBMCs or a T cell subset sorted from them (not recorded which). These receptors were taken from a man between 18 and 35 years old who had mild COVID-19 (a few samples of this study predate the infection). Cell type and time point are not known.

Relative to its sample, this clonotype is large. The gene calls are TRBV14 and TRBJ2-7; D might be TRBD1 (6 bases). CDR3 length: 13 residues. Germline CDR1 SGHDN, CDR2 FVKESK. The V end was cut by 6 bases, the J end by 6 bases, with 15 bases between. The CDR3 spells CASSTDVQGEQYV. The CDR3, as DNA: TGTGCCAGCAGTACGGACGTACAGGGCGAGCAGTACGTC.

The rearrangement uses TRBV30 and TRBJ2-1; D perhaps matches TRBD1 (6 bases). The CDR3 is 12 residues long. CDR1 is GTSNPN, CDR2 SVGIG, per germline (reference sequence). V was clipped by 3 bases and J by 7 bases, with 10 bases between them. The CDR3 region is CAWRGRGNEQFF. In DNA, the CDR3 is TGTGCCTGGAGGGGAAGGGGGAATGAGCAGTTCTTC. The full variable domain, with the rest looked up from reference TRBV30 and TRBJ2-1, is SQTIHQWPATLVQPVGSPLSLECTVEGTSNPNLYWYRQAAGRGLQLLFYSVGIGQISSEVPQNLSASRPQDRQFILSSKKLLLSDSGFYLCAWRGRGNEQFFGPGTRLTVL.

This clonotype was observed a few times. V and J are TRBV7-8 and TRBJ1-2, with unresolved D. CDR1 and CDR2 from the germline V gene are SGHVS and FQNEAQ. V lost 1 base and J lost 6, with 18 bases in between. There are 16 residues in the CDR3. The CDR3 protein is CASSLGGARPSDGYTF. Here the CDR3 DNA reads TGTGCCAGCAGCTTAGGCGGAGCGCGGCCTTCTGATGGCTACACCTTC.

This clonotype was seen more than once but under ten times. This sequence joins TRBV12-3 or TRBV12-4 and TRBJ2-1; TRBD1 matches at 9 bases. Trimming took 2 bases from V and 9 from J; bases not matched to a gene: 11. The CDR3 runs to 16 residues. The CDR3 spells CASSLNRDRVRREQFF. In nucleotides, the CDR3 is TGTGCCAGCAGTTTAAACCGGGACAGGGTGCGTCGTGAGCAGTTCTTC.

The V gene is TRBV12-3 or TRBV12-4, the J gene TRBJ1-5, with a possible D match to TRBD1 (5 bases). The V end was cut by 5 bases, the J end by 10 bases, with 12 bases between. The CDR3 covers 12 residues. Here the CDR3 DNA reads TGTGCCAGCAGTGGGGGGATAGGTCCCCAGCATTTT. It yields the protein CASSGGIGPQHF.

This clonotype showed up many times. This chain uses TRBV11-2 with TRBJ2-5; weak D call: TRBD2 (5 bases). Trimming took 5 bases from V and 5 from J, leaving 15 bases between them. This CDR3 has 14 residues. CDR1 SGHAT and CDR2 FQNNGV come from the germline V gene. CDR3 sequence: CASSTARGWETQYF. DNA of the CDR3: TGTGCCAGCAGCACCGCTAGAGGGTGGGAGACCCAGTACTTC.

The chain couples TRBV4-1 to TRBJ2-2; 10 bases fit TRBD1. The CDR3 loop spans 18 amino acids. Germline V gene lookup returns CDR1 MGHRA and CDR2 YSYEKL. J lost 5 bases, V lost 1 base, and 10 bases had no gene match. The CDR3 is CASSQGAWGQGRTGELFF. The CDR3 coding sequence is TGCGCCAGCAGCCAAGGAGCTTGGGGACAGGGGAGAACCGGGGAGCTGTTTTTT.

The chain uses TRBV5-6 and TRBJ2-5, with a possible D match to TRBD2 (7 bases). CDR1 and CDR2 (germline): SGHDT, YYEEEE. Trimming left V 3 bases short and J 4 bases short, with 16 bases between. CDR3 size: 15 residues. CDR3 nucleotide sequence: TGTGCCAGCAGCTCACAGGGAGGGTTTGGAGAGACCCAGTACTTC. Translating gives CASSSQGGFGETQYF.

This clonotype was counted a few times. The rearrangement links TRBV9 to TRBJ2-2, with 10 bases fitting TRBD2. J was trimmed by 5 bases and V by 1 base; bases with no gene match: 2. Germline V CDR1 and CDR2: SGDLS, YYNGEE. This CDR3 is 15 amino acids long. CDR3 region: CASSVLSGGTGELFF. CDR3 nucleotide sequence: TGTGCCAGCAGCGTACTTAGCGGGGGGACCGGGGAGCTGTTTTTT. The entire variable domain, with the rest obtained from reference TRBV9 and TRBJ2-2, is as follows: DSGVTQTPKHLITATGQRVTLRCSPRSGDLSVYWYQQSLDQGLQFLIQYYNGEERAKGNILERFSAQQFPDLHSELNLSSLELGDSALYFCASSVLSGGTGELFFGEGSRLTVL.

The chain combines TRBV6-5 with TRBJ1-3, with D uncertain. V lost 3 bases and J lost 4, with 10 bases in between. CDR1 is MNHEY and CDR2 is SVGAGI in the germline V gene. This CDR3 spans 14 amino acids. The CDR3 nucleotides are TGTGCCAGCAGTTATTCAGTCTTGGGAAACACCATATATTTT. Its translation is CASSYSVLGNTIYF.

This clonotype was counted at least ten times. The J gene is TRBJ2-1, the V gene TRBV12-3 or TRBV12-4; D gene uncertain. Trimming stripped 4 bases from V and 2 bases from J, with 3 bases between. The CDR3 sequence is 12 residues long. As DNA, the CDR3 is TGTGCCAGCAGTTCAGCCTACAATGAGCAGTTCTTC. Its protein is CASSSAYNEQFF.

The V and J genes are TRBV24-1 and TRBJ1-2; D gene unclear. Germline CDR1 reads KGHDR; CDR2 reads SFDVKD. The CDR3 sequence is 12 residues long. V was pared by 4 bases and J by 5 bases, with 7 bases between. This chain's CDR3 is CATSEGGYGYTF. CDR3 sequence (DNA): TGTGCCACCAGTGAGGGCGGGTATGGCTACACCTTC.

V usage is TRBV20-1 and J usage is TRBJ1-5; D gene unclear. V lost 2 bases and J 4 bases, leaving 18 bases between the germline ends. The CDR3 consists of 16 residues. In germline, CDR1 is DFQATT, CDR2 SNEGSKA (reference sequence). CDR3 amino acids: CSARRLDRTANQPQHF. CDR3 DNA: TGCAGTGCTAGACGCCTTGATCGGACGGCGAATCAGCCCCAGCATTTT.

The CDR3, as DNA: TGTGCCAGCTCACTTGACGGGCTCTACGAGCAGTACGTC. Protein product: CASSLDGLYEQYV. This chain connects TRBV18 to TRBJ2-7; no reliable D call. Germline values: CDR1 KGHSH, CDR2 LQKENI. The V gene lost 4 bases and the J gene lost 3 bases, with 10 bases spanning the gap. The length of the CDR3 is 13 residues.

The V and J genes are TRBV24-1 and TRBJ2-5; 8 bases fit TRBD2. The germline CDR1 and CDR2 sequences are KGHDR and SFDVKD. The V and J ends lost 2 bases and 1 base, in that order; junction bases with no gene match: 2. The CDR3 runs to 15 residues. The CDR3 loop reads CATSDSRGVQETQYF. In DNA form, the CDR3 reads TGTGCCACCAGTGATTCGCGGGGGGTCCAAGAGACCCAGTACTTC.

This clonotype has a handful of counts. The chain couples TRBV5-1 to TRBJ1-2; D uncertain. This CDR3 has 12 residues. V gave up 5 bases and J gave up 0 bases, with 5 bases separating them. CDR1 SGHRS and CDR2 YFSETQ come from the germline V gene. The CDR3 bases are TGCGCCAGCAGGATCTCTAACTATGGCTACACCTTC. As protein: CASRISNYGYTF.

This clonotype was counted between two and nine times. The CDR3 DNA follows: TGTGCCGGATCGCCGGACCTGCACACCGGGGAGCTGTTTTTT. Translation gives CAGSPDLHTGELFF. V gene TRBV9 combines with J gene TRBJ2-2; D unclear. CDR1 is SGDLS and CDR2 is YYNGEE in the germline V gene. The CDR3 consists of 14 residues. Between the trimmed V and J ends, which lost 10 bases and 3 bases, there was a span of 16 bases.

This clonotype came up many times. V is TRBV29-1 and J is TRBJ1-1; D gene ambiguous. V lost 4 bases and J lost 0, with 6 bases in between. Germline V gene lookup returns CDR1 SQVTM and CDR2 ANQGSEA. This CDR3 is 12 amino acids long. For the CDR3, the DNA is TGCAGCGTTGCCAGGATGAACACTGAAGCTTTCTTT. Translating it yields CSVARMNTEAFF.

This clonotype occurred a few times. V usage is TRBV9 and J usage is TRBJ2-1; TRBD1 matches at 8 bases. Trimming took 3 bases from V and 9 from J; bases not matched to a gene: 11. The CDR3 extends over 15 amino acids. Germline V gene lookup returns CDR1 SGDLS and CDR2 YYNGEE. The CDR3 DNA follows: TGTGCCAGCAGCGCCCTTCAGGGGGCGCGCGGTGAGCAGTTCTTC. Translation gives CASSALQGARGEQFF.

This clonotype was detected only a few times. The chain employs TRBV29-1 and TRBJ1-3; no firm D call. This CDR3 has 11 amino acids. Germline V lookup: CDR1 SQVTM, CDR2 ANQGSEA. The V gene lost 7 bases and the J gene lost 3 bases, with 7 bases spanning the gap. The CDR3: CSGINGNTIYF. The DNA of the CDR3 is TGCAGCGGCATAAATGGAAACACCATATATTTT.

For the CDR3, the DNA is TGTGCCATCAGTGCCCCAGGGGGCGGCTGGGAGACCCAGTACTTC. This sequence encodes CAISAPGGGWETQYF. The genes are TRBV10-3 and TRBJ2-5, with 8 bases identical to TRBD1. Germline-derived CDR1 and CDR2 are ENHRY and SYGVKD. CDR3 length: 15 residues. The J segment lost 5 bases and the V segment lost 4 bases, leaving 9 bases of the junction unmatched.

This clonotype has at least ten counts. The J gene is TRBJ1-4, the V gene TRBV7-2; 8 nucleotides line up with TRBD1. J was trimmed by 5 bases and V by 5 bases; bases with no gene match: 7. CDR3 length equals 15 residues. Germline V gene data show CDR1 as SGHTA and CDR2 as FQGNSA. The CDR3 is CASSQRTGRNEKLFF. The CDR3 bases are TGTGCCAGCAGCCAGAGGACAGGGAGGAATGAAAAACTGTTTTTT.

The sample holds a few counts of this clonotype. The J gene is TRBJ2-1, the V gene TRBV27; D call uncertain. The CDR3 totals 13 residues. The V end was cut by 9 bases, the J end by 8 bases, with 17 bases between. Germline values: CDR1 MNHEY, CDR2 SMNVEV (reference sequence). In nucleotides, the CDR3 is TGTGCCAGTTTTCCGCATTTCGGCGATGAGCAGTTCTTC. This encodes CASFPHFGDEQFF.

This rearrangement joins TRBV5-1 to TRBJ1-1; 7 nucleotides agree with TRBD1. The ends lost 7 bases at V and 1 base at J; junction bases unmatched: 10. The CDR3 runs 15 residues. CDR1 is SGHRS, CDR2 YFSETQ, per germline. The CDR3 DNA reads TGCGCCAGCTGCTGGGGACAGACACAGAACACTGAAGCTTTCTTT. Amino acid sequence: CASCWGQTQNTEAFF.

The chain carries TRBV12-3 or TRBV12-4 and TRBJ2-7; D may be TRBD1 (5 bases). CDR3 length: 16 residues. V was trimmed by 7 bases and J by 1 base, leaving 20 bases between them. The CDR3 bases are TGTGCCAGCACCCCCGGGCAGGGCAAACAATCCTACGAGCAGTACTTC. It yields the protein CASTPGQGKQSYEQYF.

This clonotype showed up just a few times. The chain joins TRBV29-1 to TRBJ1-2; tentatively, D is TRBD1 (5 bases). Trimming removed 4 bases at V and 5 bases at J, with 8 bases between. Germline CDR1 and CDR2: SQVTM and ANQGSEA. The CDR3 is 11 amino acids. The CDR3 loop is CSVADSYGYTF. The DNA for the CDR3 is TGCAGCGTTGCCGACAGTTATGGCTACACCTTC. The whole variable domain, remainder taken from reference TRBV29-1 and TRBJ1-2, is SAVISQKPSRDICQRGTSLTIQCQVDSQVTMMFWYRQQPGQSLTLIATANQGSEATYESGFVIDKFPISRPNLTFSTLTVSNMSPEDSSIYLCSVADSYGYTFGSGTRLTVV.

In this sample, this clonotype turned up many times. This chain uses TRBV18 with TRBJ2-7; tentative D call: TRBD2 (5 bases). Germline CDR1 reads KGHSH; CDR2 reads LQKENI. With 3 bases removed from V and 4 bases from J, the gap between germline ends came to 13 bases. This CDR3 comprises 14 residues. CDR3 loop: CASSPAGTAYEQYF. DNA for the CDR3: TGTGCCAGCTCACCGGCGGGCACCGCTTACGAGCAGTACTTC.